This TCR beta chain was captured by sequencing in a study of T cell responses to AZD1222 COVID-19 vaccine. Note on this clone: What it binds is not known.

Study results and caveats: There were vaccine-associated CD4 TCRs across spike, dominant at 160-218 and 743-854. White British ancestry dominated among donors, who included more females, and clonal diversity was possibly underestimated.

Using immunoSEQ multiplex PCR, the repertoire was profiled, and TCRdb retains in-frame clones only, with some absent. The profile shows about 130,000 clones, roughly 93% of them singletons. Germline V gene sequence: CDR1 SGHTA, CDR2 FQGTGA. The CDR3 length is 15 residues. V trimming: 5 bases; J trimming: 6 bases; junction bases outside the gene matches: 9. The material was peripheral blood, obtained on day 0 of AZD1222 vaccination. This sequence was found in an adult in good health. The chain employs TRBV7-3 and TRBJ2-2, with TRBD1 matching over 7 bases. The CDR3, as DNA: TGTGCCAGCAGCAAAACGACAGGGTTCGCCGGGGAGCTGTTTTTT. As protein: CASSKTTGFAGELFF.